A single sample gave rise to the 15 T cell receptor beta chains below, sequenced in a study of vaccination and CD4 T cells after COVID-19. Their specific antigens are unknown. Treatment in this sample: roughly 11-day PBMC culture with coronavirus spike peptide pools or control peptides (ViraFEST assay). Sequence data for DNA of cultured CD4+ T cells were generated by the Oncomine TCR Beta short-read assay. TCRdb re-analysed the PCR reads in MiXCR, keeping a single row per CDR3 protein. The sample gives about 18,000 distinct CDR3 sequences, roughly 55% of which show up once; 8.5% to 10% is in the top ten. The input for sequencing was CD4+ T cells from blood, cultured in vitro, taken after SARS-CoV-2 vaccination. The receptors were sampled from a human donor who had recovered from COVID-19.

The chain combines TRBV4-3 with TRBJ1-2; 10 bases agree with TRBD1. The germline V gene encodes CDR1 LGHNA and CDR2 YSLEER. The length of the CDR3 is 15 residues. V lost 3 bases and J lost 4; bases outside the gene matches: 5. The CDR3 DNA reads TGCGCCAGCAGCCAGACAGGGGGCGATACCTATGGCTACACCTTC. It encodes CASSQTGGDTYGYTF.

The chain couples TRBV7-2 to TRBJ2-2, with D hard to call. The CDR3 length is 13 residues. V was trimmed by 5 bases and J by 8 bases, leaving 12 bases between them. The germline V gene has CDR1 SGHTA and CDR2 FQGNSA. CDR3 nucleotides: TGTGCCAGCAGCGCAACCGTTCAAGGGGAGCTGTTTTTT. It yields the protein CASSATVQGELFF. The full variable domain, rest sourced from reference TRBV7-2 and TRBJ2-2, is GAGVSQSPSNKVTEKGKDVELRCDPISGHTALYWYRQSLGQGLEFLIYFQGNSAPDKSGLPSDRFSAERTGGSVSTLTIQRTQQEDSAVYLCASSATVQGELFFGEGSRLTVL.

DNA of the CDR3: TGTGCCAGTAGGGCAACAGGGGGAATGAACACTGAAGCTTTCTTT. The encoded protein is CASRATGGMNTEAFF. This sequence joins TRBV19 and TRBJ1-1; 8 nucleotides agree with TRBD1. Losses at the gene ends were 6 bases for V and 0 bases for J; bases not matched to a gene: 6. This CDR3 spans 15 amino acids. Germline assignment: CDR1 LNHDA and CDR2 SQIVND (reference sequence).

The rearrangement joins TRBV20-1 to TRBJ1-3; D remains ambiguous. V lost 0 bases and J lost 3, with 9 bases in between. CDR1 is DFQATT and CDR2 is SNEGSKA in the germline V gene (reference sequence). There are 14 residues in the CDR3. CDR3 region: CSARDQTSGNTIYF. The CDR3 nucleotides read TGCAGTGCTAGAGATCAGACAAGTGGAAACACCATATATTTT.

V usage is TRBV7-2 and J usage is TRBJ2-1, with TRBD1 matching over 8 bases. The V and J ends lost 3 bases and 8 bases, in that order; junction bases with no gene match: 9. Germline CDR1 SGHTA, CDR2 FQGNSA. This CDR3 comprises 15 residues. The CDR3 nucleotides are TGTGCCAGCAGCTTGGGAGGACAGGGAATCTATGAGCAGTTCTTC. Its translation is CASSLGGQGIYEQFF.

In this sample, this clonotype turned up a few times. The chain has TRBV6-1 and TRBJ2-3; tentative D call: TRBD1 (5 bases). Germline V lookup: CDR1 MNHNS, CDR2 SASEGT. Between the trimmed V and J ends, which lost 5 bases and 0 bases, there was a span of 9 bases. CDR3 length equals 14 residues. The CDR3 sequence is CASSKGASTDTQYF. CDR3 sequence (DNA): TGTGCCAGCAGTAAAGGGGCTAGCACAGATACGCAGTATTTT.

The rearrangement links TRBV4-1 to TRBJ1-2; 8 positions agree with TRBD1. CDR3 length: 17 amino acids. Trimming took 5 bases from V and 3 from J; bases not matched to a gene: 14. Looked up from germline, CDR1 is MGHRA and CDR2 is YSYEKL. CDR3 DNA: TGCGCCAGCAGCGGCCGGGACAGGAGCTCGATTCACTATGGCTACACCTTC. Protein: CASSGRDRSSIHYGYTF.

This clonotype turned up a few times. The CDR3 spells CASSPRQRPTGDTQYF. The DNA of the CDR3 is TGTGCCAGCAGCCCCCGACAGCGACCCACGGGAGATACGCAGTATTTT. The chain couples TRBV11-3 to TRBJ2-3; weak D call: TRBD1 (5 bases). V was pared by 5 bases and J by 5 bases, with 20 bases between. This CDR3 has 16 amino acids. Germline V CDR1 and CDR2: SGHNT, YENEEA. Using reference TRBV11-3 and TRBJ2-3 for the parts outside the CDR3, the full variable domain is EAGVVQSPRYKIIEKKQPVAFWCNPISGHNTLYWYLQNLGQGPELLIRYENEEAVDDSQLPKDRFSAERLKGVDSTLKIQPAELGDSAVYLCASSPRQRPTGDTQYFGPGTRLTVL.

The chain is built from TRBV7-2 and TRBJ2-7; the D is unclear. The CDR3 extends over 12 amino acids. The V end lost 1 base, the J end lost 4 bases, and 5 bases lay between the germline ends. Looked up from germline, CDR1 is SGHTA and CDR2 is FQGNSA. The CDR3 here is CASSLVGYEQYF. Here the CDR3 DNA reads TGTGCCAGCAGCTTAGTGGGGTACGAGCAGTACTTC.

This clonotype came up a few times. The chain links TRBV7-8 to TRBJ1-1, with D possibly matching TRBD1 (5 bases). The germline V gene encodes CDR1 SGHVS and CDR2 FQNEAQ. Trimming left V 5 bases short and J 2 bases short, with 15 bases between. This CDR3 region has 15 residues. This CDR3 is CASSVGGTANTEAFF. In DNA form, the CDR3 reads TGTGCCAGCAGCGTGGGGGGGACGGCAAACACTGAAGCTTTCTTT.

The J gene is TRBJ2-3, the V gene TRBV29-1; D possibly corresponds to TRBD1 (5 bases). Trimming removed 1 base at V and 0 bases at J, with 11 bases between. CDR3 length equals 15 residues. Germline V CDR1 and CDR2: SQVTM, ANQGSEA. The CDR3 sequence is CSVEVTGTSTDTQYF. The CDR3 DNA follows: TGCAGCGTTGAAGTTACAGGAACTAGCACAGATACGCAGTATTTT.

The chain links TRBV7-9 to TRBJ1-1, with D unclear. In germline, CDR1 is SEHNR, CDR2 FQNEAQ (reference sequence). Deletions cut 2 bases from V and 2 bases from J, with 9 bases between. CDR3 size: 14 residues. The CDR3 spells CASSLSVRNTEAFF. CDR3 coding DNA: TGTGCCAGCAGCTTATCGGTGCGAAACACTGAAGCTTTCTTT. The full variable domain, its missing parts supplied by reference TRBV7-9 and TRBJ1-1, is DTGVSQNPRHKITKRGQNVTFRCDPISEHNRLYWYRQTLGQGPEFLTYFQNEAQLEKSRLLSDRFSAERPKGSFSTLEIQRTEQGDSAMYLCASSLSVRNTEAFFGQGTRLTVV.

The genes are TRBV6-5 and TRBJ1-1; a possible D gene is TRBD1 (5 bases). V lost 2 bases to trimming and J lost 6 bases, with 10 bases between them. This CDR3 contains 13 residues. Germline CDR1 reads MNHEY; CDR2 reads SVGAGI. This CDR3 is CASSYLGESEAFF. CDR3 nucleotide sequence: TGTGCCAGCAGTTACCTAGGGGAATCTGAAGCTTTCTTT.

This clonotype was recorded only once. The chain joins TRBV28 to TRBJ1-5; D perhaps matches TRBD1 (5 bases). CDR3 size: 14 residues. Germline assignment: CDR1 MDHEN and CDR2 SYDVKM. The V end was cut by 2 bases, the J end by 5 bases, with 10 bases between. CDR3 amino acids: CASSLTRGDQPQHF. CDR3 sequence (DNA): TGTGCCAGCAGTTTAACCCGGGGGGATCAGCCCCAGCATTTT.

V is TRBV5-5 and J is TRBJ2-2; D remains unclear. Germline loops: CDR1 SGHKS, CDR2 YYEKEE (reference sequence). V was cut by 5 bases and J by 1 base, with 12 bases left in between. This CDR3 has 15 residues. The CDR3 region has the DNA TGTGCCAGCAGTCCTTGGCGGATGAACACCGGGGAGCTGTTTTTT. It encodes CASSPWRMNTGELFF.